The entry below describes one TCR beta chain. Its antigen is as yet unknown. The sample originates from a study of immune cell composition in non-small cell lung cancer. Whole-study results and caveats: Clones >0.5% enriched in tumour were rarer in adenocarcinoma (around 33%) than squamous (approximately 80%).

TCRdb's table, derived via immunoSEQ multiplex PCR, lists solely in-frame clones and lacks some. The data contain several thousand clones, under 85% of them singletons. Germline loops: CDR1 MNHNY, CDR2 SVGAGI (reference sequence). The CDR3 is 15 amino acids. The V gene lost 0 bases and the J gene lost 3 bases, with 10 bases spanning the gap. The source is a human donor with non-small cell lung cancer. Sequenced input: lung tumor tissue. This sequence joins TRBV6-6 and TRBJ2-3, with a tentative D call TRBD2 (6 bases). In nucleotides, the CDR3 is TGTGCCAGCAGTTACTCGCGGGGCCCGACAGATACGCAGTATTTT. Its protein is CASSYSRGPTDTQYF.